This T cell receptor (beta chain) was sequenced during a study of blood T cell repertoires in COVID-19. As for the study in general: COVID-19 samples, acute and convalescent, were from the United States, Italy and Spain.

One Seattle source followed patients from active infection through their disease course. The CDR3 sequence is 12 residues long. Trimming took 5 bases from V and 3 from J, leaving 7 bases between them. Study processing details: The authors estimated nucleated cell counts from reference gene primer amplification. Assay: immunoSEQ multiplex PCR; the TCRdb copy retains only in-frame clones and omits some. The DNA was the basis for D and trimming; V, J and clone size are from that table. The table lists about 150,000 clones, about 85% of them singletons. The sequencing input was peripheral blood. This clonotype originated in a human donor with COVID-19, enrolled during active disease. The donor label of this sample is uncertain. This chain uses TRBV12-3 or TRBV12-4 with TRBJ1-2; D might be TRBD1 (6 bases). The CDR3 here is CASSPGDYGYTF. CDR3 DNA sequence: TGTGCCAGCAGTCCAGGGGACTATGGCTACACCTTC.